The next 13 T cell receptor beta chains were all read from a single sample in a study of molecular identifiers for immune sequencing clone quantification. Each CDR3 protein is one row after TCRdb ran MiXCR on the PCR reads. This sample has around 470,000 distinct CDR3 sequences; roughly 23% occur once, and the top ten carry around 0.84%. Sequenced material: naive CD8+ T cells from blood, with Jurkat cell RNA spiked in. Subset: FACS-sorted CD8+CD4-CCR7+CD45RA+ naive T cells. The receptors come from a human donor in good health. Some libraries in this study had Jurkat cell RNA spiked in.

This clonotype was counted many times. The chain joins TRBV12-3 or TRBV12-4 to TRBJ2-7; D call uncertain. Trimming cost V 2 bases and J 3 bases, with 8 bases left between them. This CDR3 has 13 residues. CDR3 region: CASSLTAGYEQYF. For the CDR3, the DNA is TGTGCCAGCAGTTTAACGGCAGGCTACGAGCAGTACTTC.

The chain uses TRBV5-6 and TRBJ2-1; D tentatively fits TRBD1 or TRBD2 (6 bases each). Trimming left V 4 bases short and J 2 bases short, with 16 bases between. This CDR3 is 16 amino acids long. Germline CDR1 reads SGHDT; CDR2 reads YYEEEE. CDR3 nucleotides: TGTGCCAGCAGCCCAGTTTGGGGGGCGACCTACAATGAGCAGTTCTTC. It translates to CASSPVWGATYNEQFF. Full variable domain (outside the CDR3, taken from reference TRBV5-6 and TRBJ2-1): DAGVTQSPTHLIKTRGQQVTLRCSPKSGHDTVSWYQQALGQGPQFIFQYYEEEERQRGNFPDRFSGHQFPNYSSELNVNALLLGDSALYLCASSPVWGATYNEQFFGPGTRLTVL.

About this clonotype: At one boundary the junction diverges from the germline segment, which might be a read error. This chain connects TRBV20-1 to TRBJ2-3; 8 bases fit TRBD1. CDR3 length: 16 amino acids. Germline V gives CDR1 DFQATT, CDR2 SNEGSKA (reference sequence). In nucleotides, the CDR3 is TGCAGTGCTAGGCCCCCGGACAGGGTCAAAGGAGATACGCAGTGTTTT. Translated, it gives CSARPPDRVKGDTQCF.

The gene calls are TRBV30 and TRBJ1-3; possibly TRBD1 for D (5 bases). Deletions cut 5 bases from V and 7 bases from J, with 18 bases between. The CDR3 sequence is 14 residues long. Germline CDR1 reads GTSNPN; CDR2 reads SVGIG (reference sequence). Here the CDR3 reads CAWGTGAIRNTIYF. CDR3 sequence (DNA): TGTGCCTGGGGGACGGGAGCAATTAGGAACACCATATATTTT.

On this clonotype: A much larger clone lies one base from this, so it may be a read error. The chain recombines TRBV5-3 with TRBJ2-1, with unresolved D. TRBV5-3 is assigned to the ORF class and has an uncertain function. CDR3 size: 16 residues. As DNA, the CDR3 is TGTGCCAGCAGCTTGGATTTGGGGTTCCCCTACAATGAGCAGTTCTTC. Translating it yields CASSLDLGFPYNEQFF.

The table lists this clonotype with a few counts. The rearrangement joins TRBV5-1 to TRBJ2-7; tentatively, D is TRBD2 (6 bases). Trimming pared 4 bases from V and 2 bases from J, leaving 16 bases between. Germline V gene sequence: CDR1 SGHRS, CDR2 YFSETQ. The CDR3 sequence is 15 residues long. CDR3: CASSPEGLWAYEQYF. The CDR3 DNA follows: TGCGCCAGCAGCCCGGAGGGGCTTTGGGCCTACGAGCAGTACTTC.

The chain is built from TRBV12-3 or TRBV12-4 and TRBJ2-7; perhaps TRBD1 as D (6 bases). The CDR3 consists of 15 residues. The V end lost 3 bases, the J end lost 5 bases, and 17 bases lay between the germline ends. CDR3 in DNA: TGTGCCAGCAGTTTGTTGGAGACAGGATCGGACGAGCAGTACTTC. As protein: CASSLLETGSDEQYF.

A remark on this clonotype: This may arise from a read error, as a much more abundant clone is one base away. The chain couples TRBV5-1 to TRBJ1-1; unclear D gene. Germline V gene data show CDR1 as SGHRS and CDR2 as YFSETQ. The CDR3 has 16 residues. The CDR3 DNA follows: TGCGTCAGCAGCCCGAGGGAGATTAATTTGAACACTGAAGCTTTCTTT. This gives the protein CVSSPREINLNTEAFF.

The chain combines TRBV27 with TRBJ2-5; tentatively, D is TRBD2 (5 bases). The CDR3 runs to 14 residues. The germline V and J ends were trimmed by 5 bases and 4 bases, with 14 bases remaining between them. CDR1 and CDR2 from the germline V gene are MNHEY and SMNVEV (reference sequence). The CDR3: CASSPTDSLETQYF. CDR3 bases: TGTGCCAGCAGTCCCACGGACTCCTTAGAGACCCAGTACTTC.

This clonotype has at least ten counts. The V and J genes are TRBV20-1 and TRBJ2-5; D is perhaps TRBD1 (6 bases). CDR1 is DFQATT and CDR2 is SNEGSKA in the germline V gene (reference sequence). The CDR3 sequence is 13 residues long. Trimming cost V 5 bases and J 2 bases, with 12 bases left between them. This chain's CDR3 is CSASTGVQETQYF. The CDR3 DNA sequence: TGCAGTGCTTCGACAGGCGTTCAAGAGACCCAGTACTTC.

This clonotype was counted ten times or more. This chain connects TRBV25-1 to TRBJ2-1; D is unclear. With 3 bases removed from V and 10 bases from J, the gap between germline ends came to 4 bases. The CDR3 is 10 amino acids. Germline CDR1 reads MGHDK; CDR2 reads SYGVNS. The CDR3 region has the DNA TGTGCCAGCAGTGAGCGGGAGCAGTTCTTC. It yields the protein CASSEREQFF.

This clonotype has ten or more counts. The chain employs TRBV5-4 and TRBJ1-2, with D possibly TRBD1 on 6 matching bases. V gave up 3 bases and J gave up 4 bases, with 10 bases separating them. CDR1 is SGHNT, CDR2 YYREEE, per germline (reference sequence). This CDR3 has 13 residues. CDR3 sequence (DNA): TGTGCCAGCAGCTCCGGCAGGGGCTATGGCTACACCTTC. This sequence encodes CASSSGRGYGYTF.

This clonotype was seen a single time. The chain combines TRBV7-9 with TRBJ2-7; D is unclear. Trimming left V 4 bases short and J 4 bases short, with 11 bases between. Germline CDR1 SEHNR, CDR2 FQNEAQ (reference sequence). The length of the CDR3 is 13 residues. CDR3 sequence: CASSYPHFYEQYF. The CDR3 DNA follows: TGTGCCAGCAGCTACCCCCATTTTTACGAGCAGTACTTC.